The next 24 T cell receptor beta chains were all read from a single sample in a study of T cell responses to AZD1222 COVID-19 vaccine (dated by TCRdb to about 2021). The library was made by the immunoSEQ multiplex PCR assay. TCRdb took this table from immuneACCESS and kept in-frame rearrangements with V and J called. Such tables lack part of the clones; where checked against another copy, unresolved V genes explain under half of the gap, and the rest is unexplained. Within this sample are about 97,000 clones, with 85% to 90% of them counted one time only. The ten largest clones add up to roughly 1.4% of the sample. The sample's time point, from its label and the paper: baseline before first vaccination. The sequenced sample was peripheral blood, obtained on day 0 of AZD1222 vaccination. These receptors originate from an adult in good health.

This rearrangement joins TRBV29-1 to TRBJ1-4, with D tentatively TRBD1 (5 bases). The V and J ends lost 6 bases and 8 bases respectively, with 16 bases between them. Germline values: CDR1 SQVTM, CDR2 ANQGSEA. CDR3 length equals 13 residues. The CDR3 reads CSVWDGGGEKLFF. The CDR3 nucleotides are TGCAGCGTGTGGGACGGGGGAGGCGAAAAACTGTTTTTT.

V usage is TRBV27 and J usage is TRBJ2-1; 12 bases map to TRBD2. The CDR3 is 15 amino acids. Germline V gene lookup returns CDR1 MNHEY and CDR2 SMNVEV (reference sequence). The V gene end was trimmed by 5 bases and the J gene end by 4 bases; junction bases not matched to a gene: 3. CDR3 nucleotide sequence: TGTGCCAGCAGTCCCACTAGCGGGAGGTACAATGAGCAGTTCTTC. Translation: CASSPTSGRYNEQFF.

This chain links TRBV2 with TRBJ1-1, with D tentatively TRBD1 (5 bases). The length of the CDR3 is 14 residues. Looked up from germline, CDR1 is SNHLY and CDR2 is FYNNEI. V lost 7 bases to trimming and J lost 1 base, with 13 bases between them. The CDR3 DNA sequence: TGTGCCAGCACGGCCCGGGGGACGAACACTGAAGCTTTCTTT. Translation: CASTARGTNTEAFF.

The chain has TRBV3-1 (or the pseudogene TRBV3-2) and TRBJ1-2; a possible D gene is TRBD1 (5 bases). Trimming shortened V by 6 bases and J by 8 bases, and 25 bases separated the two germline ends. The CDR3 loop spans 16 amino acids. Germline assignment: CDR1 LGHDT and CDR2 YNNKEL (reference sequence). The CDR3 nucleotides read TGTGCCAGCAGGGACGGGAGACAGCAGATAATCTCGGGCTACACCTTC. It codes for CASRDGRQQIISGYTF.

The CDR3 region is CASSLPQITDTQYF. CDR3 DNA sequence: TGTGCCAGCAGCTTACCACAGATTACAGATACGCAGTATTTT. This rearrangement joins TRBV13 to TRBJ2-3; D uncertain. CDR3 size: 14 residues. Trimming cost V 2 bases and J 3 bases, with 9 bases left between them. CDR1 PRHDT and CDR2 FYEKMQ come from the germline V gene (reference sequence).

The rearrangement uses TRBV15 and TRBJ2-1; 10 bases fit TRBD2. CDR1 is LNHNV, CDR2 YYDKDF, per germline (reference sequence). J gave up 8 bases and V 5 bases, and 12 bases lay outside the gene matches. The CDR3 runs to 16 residues. CDR3 DNA sequence: TGTGCCACCAGCGACCTTCTAGCGGGAGTGAGGGATGAGCAGTTCTTC. Translated: CATSDLLAGVRDEQFF.

V gene TRBV29-1 combines with J gene TRBJ1-2; 7 bases line up with TRBD1. Germline CDR1 is SQVTM and CDR2 is ANQGSEA. The CDR3 runs to 12 residues. The ends lost 8 bases at V and 5 bases at J; junction bases unmatched: 8. The CDR3 region is CSLRDSSYGYTF. The CDR3 DNA follows: TGCAGCCTCCGGGACAGTTCATATGGCTACACCTTC.

The V gene is TRBV11-2, the J gene TRBJ2-2; TRBD1 or TRBD2 may be the D gene (5 bases each). CDR1 and CDR2 from the germline V gene are SGHAT and FQNNGV. Trimming removed 5 bases at V and 3 bases at J, with 22 bases between. The CDR3 has 18 residues. CDR3 bases: TGTGCCAGCAGCCAATCCCGGGACCCTCGGTCGTACACCGGGGAGCTGTTTTTT. Residues: CASSQSRDPRSYTGELFF.

CDR3 bases: TGTGCCAGCAGCTTTACGGGGGGAGAGCAGTACTTC. Its protein product is CASSFTGGEQYF. The chain couples TRBV5-4 to TRBJ2-7; 7 bases fit TRBD2. Germline V CDR1 and CDR2: SGHNT, YYREEE (reference sequence). V lost 2 bases, J lost 7 bases, and 3 bases stayed unmatched. The CDR3 is 12 amino acids.

The gene calls are TRBV10-3 and TRBJ1-1; D possibly corresponds to TRBD1 (6 bases). Germline lookup yields CDR1 ENHRY and CDR2 SYGVKD. This CDR3 is 13 amino acids long. V was trimmed by 6 bases and J by 1 base, leaving 9 bases between them. CDR3 DNA sequence: TGTGCCATCAGCCAGGACAGGAACACTGAAGCTTTCTTT. Translated: CAISQDRNTEAFF.

The chain carries TRBV3-1 (or the pseudogene TRBV3-2) and TRBJ1-1, with D maybe TRBD1 (6 bases). Germline CDR1 and CDR2: LGHDT and YNNKEL (reference sequence). This CDR3 region has 13 residues. The ends were cut back, 7 bases at V and 5 bases at J, with 14 bases in the middle. The CDR3 here is CASTPGGTTEAFF. The CDR3 DNA reads TGTGCCAGCACCCCTGGGGGGACAACTGAAGCTTTCTTT.

This rearrangement joins TRBV19 to TRBJ1-2; D is undetermined. V shed 10 bases and J shed 4 bases, with 10 bases lying between them. Per germline, CDR1 LNHDA and CDR2 SQIVND (reference sequence). The CDR3 has 11 amino acids. The CDR3 reads CATSPGYGYTF. The CDR3 bases are TGTGCCACCTCCCCTGGCTATGGCTACACCTTC.

This sequence joins TRBV7-6 and TRBJ2-1, with 7 bases lining up with TRBD2. The length of the CDR3 is 16 residues. With 1 base clipped from V and 5 bases from J, the junction kept 8 bases outside the gene matches. Per the germline V gene, CDR1 is SGHVS and CDR2 is FNYEAQ. The CDR3 loop reads CASSLVGGTTDNEQFF. The DNA of the CDR3 is TGTGCCAGCAGCTTAGTTGGGGGGACTACCGACAATGAGCAGTTCTTC. Full variable domain (outside the CDR3, taken from reference TRBV7-6 and TRBJ2-1): GAGVSQSPRYKVTKRGQDVALRCDPISGHVSLYWYRQALGQGPEFLTYFNYEAQQDKSGLPNDRFSAERPEGSISTLTIQRTEQRDSAMYRCASSLVGGTTDNEQFFGPGTRLTVL.

The chain recombines TRBV19 with TRBJ1-2; 11 bases line up with TRBD1. Per the germline V gene, CDR1 is LNHDA and CDR2 is SQIVND (reference sequence). The V segment lost 4 bases and the J segment 2 bases; nucleotides outside the gene matches: 3. This CDR3 comprises 15 residues. For the CDR3, the DNA is TGTGCCAGTAGTACATGGGACAGGGGGAACTATGGCTACACCTTC. As protein: CASSTWDRGNYGYTF.

This chain connects TRBV4-1 to TRBJ2-2; tentative D call: TRBD1 (5 bases). Trimming removed 4 bases at V and 0 bases at J, with 6 bases between. CDR3 length: 14 residues. CDR1 is MGHRA, CDR2 YSYEKL, per germline. CDR3 bases: TGCGCCAGCAGCCTGACAGCGAACACCGGGGAGCTGTTTTTT. Residues: CASSLTANTGELFF.

The chain joins TRBV4-1 to TRBJ2-3; 8 bases match TRBD2. The junction had 14 bases not matched to a gene; V was cut back by 2 bases and J by 7 bases. CDR3 length: 17 residues. Germline assignment: CDR1 MGHRA and CDR2 YSYEKL. For the CDR3, the DNA is TGCGCCAGCAGCCAACCGACAGCGGGAGCTCGAGTGCATACGCAGTATTTT. Residues: CASSQPTAGARVHTQYF.

This clone has a single count. The chain has TRBV2 and TRBJ1-2, with a weak D call TRBD1 (5 bases). In germline, CDR1 is SNHLY, CDR2 FYNNEI. Trimming cost V 7 bases and J 4 bases, with 16 bases left between them. This CDR3 comprises 14 residues. CDR3 nucleotides: TGTGCCAGCAATAGGGAGGGACGGGCCTATGGCTACACCTTC. Protein product: CASNREGRAYGYTF.

The chain joins TRBV7-2 to TRBJ1-1; D gene uncertain. Germline CDR1 reads SGHTA; CDR2 reads FQGNSA. The V and J ends lost 4 bases and 0 bases respectively, with 6 bases between them. The CDR3 has 13 amino acids. CDR3 amino acids: CASSSWVNTEAFF. Written as DNA, the CDR3 is TGTGCCAGCAGCTCGTGGGTGAACACTGAAGCTTTCTTT. The whole variable domain, remainder taken from reference TRBV7-2 and TRBJ1-1, is GAGVSQSPSNKVTEKGKDVELRCDPISGHTALYWYRQSLGQGLEFLIYFQGNSAPDKSGLPSDRFSAERTGGSVSTLTIQRTQQEDSAVYLCASSSWVNTEAFFGQGTRLTVV.

This chain links TRBV19 with TRBJ2-1; tentative D call: TRBD1 (5 bases). V was trimmed by 5 bases and J by 7 bases, leaving 12 bases between them. Germline CDR1 and CDR2: LNHDA and SQIVND (reference sequence). The CDR3 contains 13 residues. As DNA, the CDR3 is TGTGCCAGTAGTTCGACAGAGTTTAATGAGCAGTTCTTC. It codes for CASSSTEFNEQFF.

Only one count was recorded for this clone. This rearrangement joins TRBV19 to TRBJ2-3; 9 nucleotides line up with TRBD2. The CDR3 contains 18 residues. The trim removed 4 bases at V and 2 bases at J, leaving 13 bases unmatched. Germline CDR1 reads LNHDA; CDR2 reads SQIVND (reference sequence). The CDR3 loop reads CASSKSASGTQSTDTQYF. The CDR3 DNA sequence: TGTGCCAGTAGTAAGTCGGCTAGCGGGACCCAATCCACAGATACGCAGTATTTT.

V usage is TRBV19 and J usage is TRBJ2-6, with a possible D match to TRBD1 (6 bases). V was clipped by 4 bases and J by 0 bases, with 19 bases between them. The CDR3 covers 19 residues. Germline V lookup: CDR1 LNHDA, CDR2 SQIVND (reference sequence). The CDR3 loop is CASSNLGGDILSGANVLTF. The CDR3 bases are TGTGCCAGTAGTAACCTGGGTGGGGACATCCTCTCTGGGGCCAACGTCCTGACTTTC.

This rearrangement joins TRBV6-5 to TRBJ1-2, with 9 bases fitting TRBD1. The CDR3 totals 14 residues. Germline CDR1 MNHEY, CDR2 SVGAGI. V dropped 7 bases and J dropped 2; count of bases not matched to a gene: 5. The CDR3 coding sequence is TGTGCCAGCAAACCGGACAGGGGAAACTATGGCTACACCTTC. Translation: CASKPDRGNYGYTF.

V usage is TRBV24-1 and J usage is TRBJ1-2; the D gene is possibly TRBD1 (5 bases). CDR1 and CDR2 from the germline V gene are KGHDR and SFDVKD. With 3 bases removed from V and 6 bases from J, the gap between germline ends came to 16 bases. The CDR3 is 15 amino acids. CDR3: CATSDPGRAGNGYTF. CDR3 sequence (DNA): TGTGCCACCAGTGATCCCGGGAGGGCAGGGAATGGCTACACCTTC.

The rearrangement links TRBV19 to TRBJ2-1; 14 bases fit TRBD2. From germline, CDR1 is LNHDA and CDR2 SQIVND (reference sequence). The trim removed 4 bases at V and 2 bases at J, leaving 10 bases unmatched. The CDR3 runs to 19 residues. In nucleotides, the CDR3 is TGTGCCAGTAGTAGAAGGACTAGCGGGAGGCCTTTAGCCTACAATGAGCAGTTCTTC. Translating it yields CASSRRTSGRPLAYNEQFF.